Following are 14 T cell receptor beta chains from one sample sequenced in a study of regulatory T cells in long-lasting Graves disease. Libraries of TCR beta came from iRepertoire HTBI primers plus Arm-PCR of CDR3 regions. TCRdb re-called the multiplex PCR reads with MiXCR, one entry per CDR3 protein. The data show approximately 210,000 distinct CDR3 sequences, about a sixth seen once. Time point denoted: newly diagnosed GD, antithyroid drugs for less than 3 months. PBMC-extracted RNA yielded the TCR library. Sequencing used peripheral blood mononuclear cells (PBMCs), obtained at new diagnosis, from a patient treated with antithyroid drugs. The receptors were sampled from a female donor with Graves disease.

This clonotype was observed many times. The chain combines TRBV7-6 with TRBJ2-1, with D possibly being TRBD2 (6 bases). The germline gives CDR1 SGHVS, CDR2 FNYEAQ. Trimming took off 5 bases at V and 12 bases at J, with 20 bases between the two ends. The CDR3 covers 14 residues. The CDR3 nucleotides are TGTGCCAGCAGCATGGGGTCTATGGGACTTCCGCAGTTCTTC. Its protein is CASSMGSMGLPQFF. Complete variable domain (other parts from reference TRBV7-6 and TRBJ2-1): GAGVSQSPRYKVTKRGQDVALRCDPISGHVSLYWYRQALGQGPEFLTYFNYEAQQDKSGLPNDRFSAERPEGSISTLTIQRTEQRDSAMYRCASSMGSMGLPQFFGPGTRLTVL.

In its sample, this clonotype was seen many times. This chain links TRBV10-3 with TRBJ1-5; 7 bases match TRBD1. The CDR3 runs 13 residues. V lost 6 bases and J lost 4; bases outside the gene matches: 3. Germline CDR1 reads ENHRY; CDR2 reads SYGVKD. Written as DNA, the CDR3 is TGTGCCATCAGAACGGACAGGAATCAGCCCCAGCATTTT. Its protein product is CAIRTDRNQPQHF.

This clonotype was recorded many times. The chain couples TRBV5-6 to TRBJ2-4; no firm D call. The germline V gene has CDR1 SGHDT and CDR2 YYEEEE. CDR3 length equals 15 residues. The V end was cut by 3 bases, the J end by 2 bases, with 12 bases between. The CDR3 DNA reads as TGTGCCAGCAGCTCACTGGGATTTACCAAAAACATTCAGTACTTC. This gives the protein CASSSLGFTKNIQYF.

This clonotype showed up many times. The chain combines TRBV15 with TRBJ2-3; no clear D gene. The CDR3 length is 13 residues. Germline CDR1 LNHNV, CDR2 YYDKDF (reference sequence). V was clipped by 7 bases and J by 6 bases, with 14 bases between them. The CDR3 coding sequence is TGTGCCACCACCACTACAAATGCGGATACGCAGTATTTT. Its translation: CATTTTNADTQYF.

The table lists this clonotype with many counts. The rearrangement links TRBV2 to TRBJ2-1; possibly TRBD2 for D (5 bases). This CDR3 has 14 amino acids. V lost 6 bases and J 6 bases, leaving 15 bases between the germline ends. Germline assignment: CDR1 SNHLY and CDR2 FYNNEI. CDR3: CASRGDSVVNEQFF. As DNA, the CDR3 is TGTGCCAGCAGGGGAGACTCCGTGGTCAATGAGCAGTTCTTC.

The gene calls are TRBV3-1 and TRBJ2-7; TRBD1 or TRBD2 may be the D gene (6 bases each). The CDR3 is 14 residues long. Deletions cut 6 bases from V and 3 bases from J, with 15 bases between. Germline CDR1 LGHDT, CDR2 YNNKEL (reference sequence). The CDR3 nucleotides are TGTGCCAGCAGTCGACGACAGGAGGGCTACGAGCAGTACTTC. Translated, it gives CASSRRQEGYEQYF.

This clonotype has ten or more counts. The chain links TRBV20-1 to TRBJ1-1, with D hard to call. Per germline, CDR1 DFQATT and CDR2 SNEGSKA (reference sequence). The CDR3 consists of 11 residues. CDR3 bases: TGCAAAGGTGGTGGGAACACTGAAGCTTTCTTT. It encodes CKGGGNTEAFF.

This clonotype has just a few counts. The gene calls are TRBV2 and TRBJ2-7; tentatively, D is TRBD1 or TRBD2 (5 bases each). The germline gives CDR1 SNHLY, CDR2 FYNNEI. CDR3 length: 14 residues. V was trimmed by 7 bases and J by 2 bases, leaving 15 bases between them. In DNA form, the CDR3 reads TGTGCCAGCATTCACCGGGACCTCCCCTACGAGCAGTACTTC. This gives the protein CASIHRDLPYEQYF.

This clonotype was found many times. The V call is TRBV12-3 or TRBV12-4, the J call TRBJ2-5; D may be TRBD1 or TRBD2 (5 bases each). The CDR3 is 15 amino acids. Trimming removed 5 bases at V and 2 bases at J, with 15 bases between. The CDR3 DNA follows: TGTGCCAGCAGTGGGACCTTCCGAGAGCAAGAGACCCAGTACTTC. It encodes CASSGTFREQETQYF.

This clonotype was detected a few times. The CDR3 DNA sequence: TGCAGTGCTAGAGCAGGGACTCTGTGGGACACTGAAGCTTTCTTT. The encoded protein is CSARAGTLWDTEAFF. The chain uses TRBV20-1 and TRBJ1-1; a possible D gene is TRBD1 (5 bases). Germline CDR1 and CDR2: DFQATT and SNEGSKA (reference sequence). The CDR3 covers 15 residues. Trimming removed 1 base from V and 3 bases from J, with 15 bases in between.

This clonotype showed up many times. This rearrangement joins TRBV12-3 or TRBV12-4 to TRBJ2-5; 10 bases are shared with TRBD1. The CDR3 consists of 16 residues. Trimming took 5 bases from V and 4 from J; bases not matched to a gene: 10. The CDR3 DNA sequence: TGTGCCAGCAGTCCCCGACAGGGGGCAGTGGGAGAGACCCAGTACTTC. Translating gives CASSPRQGAVGETQYF.

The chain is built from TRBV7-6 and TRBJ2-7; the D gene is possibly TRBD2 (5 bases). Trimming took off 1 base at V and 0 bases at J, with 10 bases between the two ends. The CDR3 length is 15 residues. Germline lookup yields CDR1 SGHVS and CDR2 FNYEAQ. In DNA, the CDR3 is TGTGCCAGCAGCTTAGGGCGGGCCGACTCCTACGAGCAGTACTTC. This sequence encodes CASSLGRADSYEQYF.

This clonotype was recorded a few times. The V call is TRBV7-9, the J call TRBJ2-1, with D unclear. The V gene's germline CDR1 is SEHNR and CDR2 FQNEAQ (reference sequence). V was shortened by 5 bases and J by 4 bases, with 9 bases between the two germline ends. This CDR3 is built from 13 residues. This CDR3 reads CASSVSGYNEQFF. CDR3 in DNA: TGTGCCAGCAGCGTCAGTGGTTACAATGAGCAGTTCTTC.

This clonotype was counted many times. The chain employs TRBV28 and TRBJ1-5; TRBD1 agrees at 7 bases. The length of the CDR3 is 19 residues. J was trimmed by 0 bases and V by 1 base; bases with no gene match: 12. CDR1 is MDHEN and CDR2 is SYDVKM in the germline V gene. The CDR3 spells CASSLYRQGGRHSNQPQHF. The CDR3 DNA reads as TGTGCCAGCAGTTTATACCGACAGGGTGGCCGCCATAGCAATCAGCCCCAGCATTTT. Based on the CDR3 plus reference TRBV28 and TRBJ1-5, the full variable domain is DVKVTQSSRYLVKRTGEKVFLECVQDMDHENMFWYRQDPGLGLRLIYFSYDVKMKEKGDIPEGYSVSREKKERFSLILESASTNQTSMYLCASSLYRQGGRHSNQPQHFGDGTRLSIL.